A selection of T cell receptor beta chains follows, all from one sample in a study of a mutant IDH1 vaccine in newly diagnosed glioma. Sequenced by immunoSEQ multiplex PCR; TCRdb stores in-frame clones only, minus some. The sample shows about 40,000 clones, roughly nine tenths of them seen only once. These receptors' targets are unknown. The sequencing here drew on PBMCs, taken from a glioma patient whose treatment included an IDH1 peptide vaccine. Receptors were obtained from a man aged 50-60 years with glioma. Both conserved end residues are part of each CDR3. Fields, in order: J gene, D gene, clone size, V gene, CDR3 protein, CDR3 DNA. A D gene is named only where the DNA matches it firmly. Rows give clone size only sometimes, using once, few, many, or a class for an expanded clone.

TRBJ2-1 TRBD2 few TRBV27 CASSLWGSGGSSEQFF TGTGCCAGCAGTTTATGGGGTAGCGGGGGCTCAAGTGAGCAGTTCTTC
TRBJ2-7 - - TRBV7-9 CASSLVGGTIYEQYF TGTGCCAGCAGCTTAGTGGGCGGGACGATCTACGAGCAGTACTTC
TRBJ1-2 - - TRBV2 CASTTTVEGYTF TGTGCCAGCACTACGACAGTTGAAGGCTACACCTTC
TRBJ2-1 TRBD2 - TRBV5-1 CASSLGDVGGGEQFF TGCGCCAGCAGCTTGGGGGATGTCGGCGGGGGTGAGCAGTTCTTC
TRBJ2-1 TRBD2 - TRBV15 CATSATSASYNEQFF TGTGCCACCAGCGCGACTAGCGCCTCCTACAATGAGCAGTTCTTC
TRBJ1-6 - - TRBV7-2 CASSSTARGRNSPLHF TGTGCCAGCAGCTCAACCGCCAGGGGCCGGAATTCACCCCTCCACTTT
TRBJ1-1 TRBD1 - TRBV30 CAWTDRGRGSTEAFF TGTGCCTGGACCGACAGGGGGCGAGGGAGCACTGAAGCTTTCTTT
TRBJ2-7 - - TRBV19 CASSPQGPHSYEQYF TGTGCCAGTAGCCCCCAGGGCCCTCACTCCTACGAGCAGTACTTC
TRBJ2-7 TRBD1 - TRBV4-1 CASSNRDRGTYEQYF TGCGCCAGCAGCAACCGGGACAGGGGAACCTACGAGCAGTACTTC
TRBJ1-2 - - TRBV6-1 CASSAPGAGYTF TGTGCCAGCAGTGCTCCAGGGGCTGGCTACACCTTC
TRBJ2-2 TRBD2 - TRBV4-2 CASSQELGLAVTGELFF TGTGCCAGCAGCCAAGAGTTGGGACTAGCGGTCACCGGGGAGCTGTTTTTT
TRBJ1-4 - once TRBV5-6 CASSLAGGSEGKLFF TGTGCCAGCAGCTTGGCCGGGGGCAGCGAAGGAAAACTGTTTTTT
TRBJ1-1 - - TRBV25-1 CASRTGKIGSAEAFF TGTGCCAGCAGAACAGGGAAAATCGGGAGTGCTGAAGCTTTCTTT
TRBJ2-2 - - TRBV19 CASSTQAGRTGELFF TGTGCCAGTAGTACACAGGCGGGGAGGACCGGGGAGCTGTTTTTT
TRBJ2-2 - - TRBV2 CASSDVRPGTGELFF TGTGCCAGCAGTGATGTCCGCCCGGGCACCGGGGAGCTGTTTTTT
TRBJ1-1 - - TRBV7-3 CASSLTGDLNTEAFF TGTGCCAGCAGCTTAACCGGGGACTTGAACACTGAAGCTTTCTTT
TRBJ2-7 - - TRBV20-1 CSARGDEQYF TGCAGTGCTAGAGGGGACGAGCAGTACTTC
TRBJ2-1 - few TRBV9 CASSVVYEGEQFF TGTGCCAGCAGCGTAGTATACGAGGGTGAGCAGTTCTTC
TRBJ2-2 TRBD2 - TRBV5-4 CASSPLGLAAGELFF TGTGCCAGCAGCCCGCTAGGACTAGCCGCCGGGGAGCTGTTTTTT
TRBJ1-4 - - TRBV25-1 CASSTGLSNEKLFF TGTGCCAGCAGTACAGGACTGAGTAATGAAAAACTGTTTTTT
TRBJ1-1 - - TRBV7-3 CASSRGVGTEAFF TGTGCCAGCAGCCGGGGCGTCGGCACTGAAGCTTTCTTT
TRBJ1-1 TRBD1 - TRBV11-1 CASSTPGQGMVRAFF TGTGCCAGCAGCACACCGGGACAGGGGATGGTGAGGGCTTTCTTT
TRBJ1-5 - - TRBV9 CASSVWDGGQPQHF TGTGCCAGCAGCGTATGGGACGGAGGTCAGCCCCAGCATTTT
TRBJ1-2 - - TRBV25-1 CASTAGRGFGYTF TGTGCCAGCACTGCGGGGAGGGGATTTGGCTACACCTTC
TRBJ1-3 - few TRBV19 CASSTLRDTGNTIYF TGTGCCAGTAGTACGCTCCGGGACACTGGAAACACCATATATTTT
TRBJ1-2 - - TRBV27 CASNPSRGAAAGGYTF TGTGCCAGCAACCCTAGCCGGGGTGCCGCCGCTGGTGGCTACACCTTC
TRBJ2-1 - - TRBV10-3 CAISEMTGNEQFF TGTGCCATCAGTGAGATGACTGGAAATGAGCAGTTCTTC
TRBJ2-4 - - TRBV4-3 CASSQTAAAGIQYF TGCGCCAGCAGCCAGACGGCGGCGGCGGGCATTCAGTACTTC
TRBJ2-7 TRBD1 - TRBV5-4 CASSGGQGLSYEQYF TGTGCCAGCAGCGGGGGACAGGGCCTCTCCTACGAGCAGTACTTC
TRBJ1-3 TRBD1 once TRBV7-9 CASSLPGQGSSGNTIYF TGTGCCAGCAGCTTGCCCGGACAGGGGAGCTCTGGAAACACCATATATTTT
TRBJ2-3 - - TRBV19 CASSFPAAASTDTQYF TGTGCCAGTAGCTTCCCCGCGGCGGCGAGCACAGATACGCAGTATTTT
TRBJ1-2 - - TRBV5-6 CASSLSRTSGYTF TGTGCCAGCAGCTTAAGCCGGACCTCGGGCTACACCTTC
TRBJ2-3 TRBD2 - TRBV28 CASSPSGRHTQYF TGTGCCAGCAGCCCAAGCGGGAGGCATACGCAGTATTTT
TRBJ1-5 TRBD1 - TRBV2 CASGTVYVDQPQHF TGTGCCAGCGGGACAGTGTACGTCGACCAGCCCCAGCATTTT
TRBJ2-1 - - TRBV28 CASSHVGHEQFF TGTGCCAGCAGTCATGTAGGTCATGAGCAGTTCTTC
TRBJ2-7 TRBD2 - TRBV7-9 CASSYNPQVLAGGSEQYF TGTGCCAGCAGCTATAATCCGCAGGTACTAGCGGGAGGGAGTGAGCAGTACTTC
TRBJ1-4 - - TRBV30 CAWRTLGSGEKLFF TGTGCCTGGAGGACCCTGGGGAGTGGGGAAAAACTGTTTTTT
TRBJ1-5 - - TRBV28 CASNTPGVWQPQHF TGTGCCAGCAATACTCCAGGGGTTTGGCAGCCCCAGCATTTT
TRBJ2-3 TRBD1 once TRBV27 CASSSQTGALTDTQYF TGTGCCAGCAGTTCCCAGACAGGGGCACTCACAGATACGCAGTATTTT
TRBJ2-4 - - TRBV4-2 CASSPEGAKNIQYF TGTGCCAGCAGCCCGGAGGGGGCCAAAAACATTCAGTACTTC
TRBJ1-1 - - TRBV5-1 CASSHVAMNTEAFF TGCGCCAGCAGCCATGTGGCCATGAACACTGAAGCTTTCTTT
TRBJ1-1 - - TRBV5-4 CASSLGRAKAFF TGTGCCAGCAGCTTGGGACGGGCTAAAGCTTTCTTT
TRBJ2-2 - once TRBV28 CASSLSTGQSYTGELFF TGTGCCAGCAGTTTAAGTACAGGTCAATCCTACACCGGGGAGCTGTTTTTT